This T cell receptor (beta chain) was obtained from a study of technical replicates of blood from a handful of donors. The method was immunoSEQ multiplex PCR; TCRdb's version includes in-frame clones alone and lacks a portion of them. The sample includes approximately 92,000 clones, about 95% seen only once; the top ten take 0.3% to 0.35%. The CDR3 consists of 17 residues. CDR1 is SGHTA, CDR2 FQGTGA, per germline. V was pared by 1 base and J by 5 bases, with 12 bases of the junction left unmatched. The source of this sequence is a human donor in good health. The sample taken for sequencing was T cells isolated from PBMCs. The V call is TRBV7-3, the J call TRBJ1-2; 8 nucleotides match TRBD1. The CDR3: CASSLSAEAGQVYGYTF. The CDR3 DNA is TGTGCCAGCAGCTTAAGCGCTGAAGCGGGACAGGTATATGGCTACACCTTC.